What follows are 27 T cell receptor beta chains derived from one specimen sequenced in a study of response to subunit inactivated influenza vaccine. TCRdb reprocessed the RT-PCR reads via MiXCR and lists one record per CDR3 protein. This sample carries around 570,000 distinct CDR3 sequences, roughly 10% of them seen once, and the ten largest clones take approximately 9.9%. The sample also formed part of further work on T cells expressing NK-cell markers. From that report: Making the TCR beta cDNA relied on 5'RACE template switching with UMIs.

The sequenced sample was PBMCs from blood, obtained on the day of vaccination. These receptors all stem from a man in his fifties who received an inactivated influenza vaccine.

The chain is built from TRBV9 and TRBJ2-5, with 9 positions matching TRBD1. The CDR3 contains 15 residues. V trimming: 1 base; J trimming: 0 bases; junction bases outside the gene matches: 1. CDR1 is SGDLS, CDR2 YYNGEE, per germline. CDR3 bases: TGTGCCAGCAGCGTAACAGGGGGCTACCAAGAGACCCAGTACTTC. This sequence encodes CASSVTGGYQETQYF.

This clonotype was observed at least ten times. In DNA form, the CDR3 reads TGCGCCAGCAATTTATCCCAAAGCGGGGGGTTCTCCTCCTACGAGCAGTACTTC. Protein product: CASNLSQSGGFSSYEQYF. The chain carries TRBV10-1 and TRBJ2-7, with 9 bases matching TRBD2. The V and J ends lost 7 bases and 0 bases, in that order; junction bases with no gene match: 16. This CDR3 region has 18 residues. CDR1 and CDR2 (germline): WNHNN, SYGVQD (reference sequence).

This chain uses TRBV15 with TRBJ1-6; D is unresolved. The germline gives CDR1 LNHNV, CDR2 YYDKDF (reference sequence). The V end lost 8 bases, the J end lost 6 bases, and 11 bases lay between the germline ends. The CDR3 is 13 residues long. CDR3: CATSSRSNSPLHF. The DNA of the CDR3 is TGTGCCACCTCGTCGAGGTCTAATTCACCCCTCCACTTT.

This clonotype was recorded at least ten times. V is TRBV20-1 and J is TRBJ1-1; no definite D call. The V gene's germline CDR1 is DFQATT and CDR2 SNEGSKA (reference sequence). This CDR3 is 12 amino acids long. V was clipped by 0 bases and J by 3 bases, with 5 bases between them. The CDR3 sequence is CSARDPDTEAFF. Here the CDR3 DNA reads TGCAGTGCTAGAGATCCAGACACTGAAGCTTTCTTT.

The gene calls are TRBV5-1 and TRBJ2-2; no clear D. V was clipped by 0 bases and J by 7 bases, with 10 bases between them. The CDR3 runs 14 residues. The germline gives CDR1 SGHRS, CDR2 YFSETQ. The CDR3 loop is CASSLEGQDGELFF. The CDR3 DNA reads TGCGCCAGCAGCTTGGAAGGGCAGGACGGGGAGCTGTTTTTT.

V usage is TRBV12-3 or TRBV12-4 and J usage is TRBJ1-3, with D unresolved. The ends were cut back, 8 bases at V and 3 bases at J, with 2 bases in the middle. This CDR3 contains 10 residues. CDR3 nucleotides: TGTGCCAGCGGTGGAAACACCATATATTTT. Protein product: CASGGNTIYF.

Comment on this clonotype: Since a much larger clone is just one base distant, this may be a read error. The chain carries TRBV9 and TRBJ2-3, with 7 bases matching TRBD2. The CDR3 is 16 amino acids. The J segment lost 4 bases and the V segment lost 4 bases, leaving 12 bases of the junction unmatched. Germline CDR1 SGDLS, CDR2 YYNGEE. The CDR3 reads CASSTYAGEFADTQYF. The CDR3 bases are TGTGCCAGCAGCACATATGCGGGGGAGTTCGCAGATACGCAGTATTTT.

The sample holds a few counts of this clonotype. The genes are TRBV11-2 and TRBJ2-5; D possibly corresponds to TRBD1 (6 bases). CDR3 size: 15 residues. CDR1 is SGHAT and CDR2 is FQNNGV in the germline V gene. Deletions cut 0 bases from V and 5 bases from J, with 13 bases between. The chain's CDR3 is CASSLDSWTVETQYF. In DNA form, the CDR3 reads TGTGCCAGCAGCTTAGACAGTTGGACAGTCGAGACCCAGTACTTC.

J is TRBJ1-1 and V is TRBV5-1; 10 nucleotides agree with TRBD1. The germline gives CDR1 SGHRS, CDR2 YFSETQ. With 4 bases clipped from V and 5 bases from J, the junction kept 8 bases outside the gene matches. The CDR3 has 15 residues. The CDR3 DNA reads as TGCGCCAGCAGCCCGGGACAGGGGTTTCGTACTGAAGCTTTCTTT. Translating it yields CASSPGQGFRTEAFF. Variable domain in full (rest from reference TRBV5-1 and TRBJ1-1): KAGVTQTPRYLIKTRGQQVTLSCSPISGHRSVSWYQQTPGQGLQFLFEYFSETQRNKGNFPGRFSGRQFSNSRSEMNVSTLELGDSALYLCASSPGQGFRTEAFFGQGTRLTVV.

There are a few counts of this clonotype. The chain carries TRBV12-3 or TRBV12-4 and TRBJ1-5; D unresolved. The ends were cut back, 4 bases at V and 9 bases at J, with 10 bases in the middle. The CDR3 length is 12 residues. In DNA, the CDR3 is TGTGCCAGCAGTTCCCGGCTCAGGCCCCAGCATTTT. It encodes CASSSRLRPQHF.

The gene calls are TRBV29-1 and TRBJ2-2, with 8 bases matching TRBD1. Germline V gene sequence: CDR1 SQVTM, CDR2 ANQGSEA. This CDR3 comprises 13 residues. V shed 6 bases and J 4 bases; nucleotides not matched to a gene: 4. The CDR3 region is CSVSDRGTGELFF. The CDR3 coding sequence is TGCAGCGTATCCGACAGGGGCACCGGGGAGCTGTTTTTT.

V is TRBV7-9 and J is TRBJ2-7; D remains ambiguous. V was clipped by 5 bases and J by 9 bases, with 14 bases between them. Germline assignment: CDR1 SEHNR and CDR2 FQNEAQ (reference sequence). This CDR3 contains 12 residues. CDR3 sequence (DNA): TGTGCCAGCAGCCCCGGCCACCTAGGGCAGTACTTC. The encoded protein is CASSPGHLGQYF. Together with reference TRBV7-9 and TRBJ2-7, the CDR3 gives the full variable domain: DTGVSQNPRHKITKRGQNVTFRCDPISEHNRLYWYRQTLGQGPEFLTYFQNEAQLEKSRLLSDRFSAERPKGSFSTLEIQRTEQGDSAMYLCASSPGHLGQYFGPGTRLTVT.

The rearrangement uses TRBV7-8 and TRBJ2-1; possibly TRBD2 for D (5 bases). The V and J ends lost 3 bases and 7 bases respectively, with 16 bases between them. This CDR3 has 15 amino acids. Per germline, CDR1 SGHVS and CDR2 FQNEAQ. The CDR3 nucleotides are TGTGCCAGCAGCTTCCCCGGGCGGGCGGGTAATGAGCAGTTCTTC. It translates to CASSFPGRAGNEQFF. The full variable domain, completed using reference TRBV7-8 and TRBJ2-1, is GAGVSQSPRYKVAKRGQDVALRCDPISGHVSLFWYQQALGQGPEFLTYFQNEAQLDKSGLPSDRFFAERPEGSVSTLKIQRTQQEDSAVYLCASSFPGRAGNEQFFGPGTRLTVL.

V gene TRBV7-2 combines with J gene TRBJ2-7, with D possibly TRBD1 on 7 matching bases. Germline CDR1 reads SGHTA; CDR2 reads FQGNSA. The CDR3 contains 16 residues. The V and J ends lost 2 bases and 2 bases respectively, with 16 bases between them. The CDR3 region has the DNA TGTGCCAGCAGCTTACGGGGGAGAGACAGGGCCTACGAGCAGTACTTC. As protein: CASSLRGRDRAYEQYF.

The chain recombines TRBV30 with TRBJ2-7; D might be TRBD1 or TRBD2, each matching 5 bases. Trimming shortened V by 2 bases and J by 4 bases, and 15 bases separated the two germline ends. The CDR3 loop spans 14 amino acids. Germline lookup yields CDR1 GTSNPN and CDR2 SVGIG (reference sequence). The DNA for the CDR3 is TGTGCCTGGAGTTCGTCCCGGGACGGATACGAGCAGTACTTC. Protein sequence: CAWSSSRDGYEQYF.

This clonotype was seen at least ten times. The gene calls are TRBV5-1 and TRBJ2-3, with D hard to call. CDR3 length equals 13 residues. Trimming removed 0 bases at V and 1 base at J, with 3 bases between. In germline, CDR1 is SGHRS, CDR2 YFSETQ. The CDR3 DNA is TGCGCCAGCAGCTTGGTCCGCACAGATACGCAGTATTTT. Translation gives CASSLVRTDTQYF. The entire variable domain, with the rest obtained from reference TRBV5-1 and TRBJ2-3, is as follows: KAGVTQTPRYLIKTRGQQVTLSCSPISGHRSVSWYQQTPGQGLQFLFEYFSETQRNKGNFPGRFSGRQFSNSRSEMNVSTLELGDSALYLCASSLVRTDTQYFGPGTRLTVL.

This clonotype was found many times. V usage is TRBV3-1 and J usage is TRBJ2-7; the D gene is possibly TRBD1 (6 bases). In germline, CDR1 is LGHDT, CDR2 YNNKEL (reference sequence). V lost 3 bases and J 0 bases, leaving 15 bases between the germline ends. The CDR3 spans 16 residues. CDR3 sequence: CASSQLHRDNSYEQYF. The CDR3 region has the DNA TGTGCCAGCAGCCAGCTCCACCGGGACAACTCCTACGAGCAGTACTTC.

This chain's CDR3 is CSVPTYRGFYGYTF. The CDR3 bases are TGCAGTGTCCCGACCTACAGGGGTTTCTATGGCTACACCTTC. The chain has TRBV20-1 and TRBJ1-2; the match to TRBD1 covers 7 bases. This CDR3 spans 14 amino acids. Trimming cost V 7 bases and J 4 bases; bases outside gene matches: 12. Germline assignment: CDR1 DFQATT and CDR2 SNEGSKA (reference sequence).

This chain links TRBV12-3 or TRBV12-4 with TRBJ2-6; no clear D gene. The germline V and J ends were trimmed by 2 bases and 3 bases, with 26 bases remaining between them. CDR3 length: 21 residues. The CDR3 protein is CASSLFTRHLAVPGGANVLTF. CDR3 bases: TGTGCCAGCAGTTTATTTACGCGGCACTTGGCAGTTCCTGGTGGGGCCAACGTCCTGACTTTC.

This clonotype has a handful of counts. This chain connects TRBV29-1 to TRBJ2-4, with 14 bases aligning to TRBD2. This CDR3 has 16 residues. CDR1 and CDR2 from the germline V gene are SQVTM and ANQGSEA. V dropped 5 bases and J dropped 1; count of bases not matched to a gene: 4. CDR3 sequence: CSVSGTSGSAKNIQYF. The DNA for the CDR3 is TGCAGCGTTTCCGGGACTAGCGGGAGCGCCAAAAACATTCAGTACTTC.

The CDR3, as DNA: TGCAGTGCTAGATCACTAGTTCGCTCCTACGAGCAGTACTTC. Protein product: CSARSLVRSYEQYF. This rearrangement joins TRBV20-1 to TRBJ2-7; a weak D match, TRBD2 (5 bases). The CDR3 consists of 14 residues. Per germline, CDR1 DFQATT and CDR2 SNEGSKA (reference sequence). V was cut by 2 bases and J by 0 bases, with 11 bases left in between.

The rearrangement joins TRBV5-1 to TRBJ1-4, with D possibly TRBD1 on 5 matching bases. This CDR3 is built from 15 residues. Trimming pared 5 bases from V and 2 bases from J, leaving 13 bases between. Germline-derived CDR1 and CDR2 are SGHRS and YFSETQ. The DNA of the CDR3 is TGCGCCAGCAGGAGGGAGGGGTCCACTAATGAAAAACTGTTTTTT. Residues: CASRREGSTNEKLFF.

This clonotype was seen at least ten times. V gene TRBV6-2 or TRBV6-3 combines with J gene TRBJ2-1, with 7 bases that match TRBD1. Trimming took 0 bases from V and 4 from J; bases not matched to a gene: 12. Per germline, CDR1 MNHEY and CDR2 SVGEGT. The CDR3 spans 18 residues. The CDR3 spells CASSYSIKGTAVYNEQFF. In DNA, the CDR3 is TGTGCCAGCAGTTACTCGATAAAGGGGACAGCGGTTTACAATGAGCAGTTCTTC.

This clonotype has more than one count but fewer than ten. J is TRBJ2-7 and V is TRBV5-5; 14 positions agree with TRBD2. The CDR3 runs 16 residues. Germline V lookup: CDR1 SGHKS, CDR2 YYEKEE (reference sequence). Unmatched junction bases numbered 7, after V lost 4 bases and J lost 4 bases. The CDR3 loop is CASSIGLAGGFYEQYF. The CDR3 DNA is TGTGCCAGCAGCATTGGACTAGCGGGAGGTTTTTACGAGCAGTACTTC.

This clonotype was counted ten times or more. The chain combines TRBV12-3 or TRBV12-4 with TRBJ2-5; D might be TRBD2 (5 bases). The length of the CDR3 is 14 residues. V lost 4 bases and J 1 base, leaving 10 bases between the germline ends. As DNA, the CDR3 is TGTGCCAGCAGTTCCGGACTCACCCAAGAGACCCAGTACTTC. Translated, it gives CASSSGLTQETQYF.

This clonotype was recorded a few times. The V and J genes are TRBV7-2 and TRBJ2-1; TRBD2 matches at 10 bases. Germline CDR1 SGHTA, CDR2 FQGNSA. V lost 1 base, J lost 4 bases, and 7 bases stayed unmatched. The CDR3 runs to 17 residues. The CDR3: CASSLVASGRGYNEQFF. The CDR3, as DNA: TGTGCCAGCAGCTTAGTGGCTAGCGGGAGAGGTTACAATGAGCAGTTCTTC. Full variable domain (missing parts from reference TRBV7-2 and TRBJ2-1): GAGVSQSPSNKVTEKGKDVELRCDPISGHTALYWYRQSLGQGLEFLIYFQGNSAPDKSGLPSDRFSAERTGGSVSTLTIQRTQQEDSAVYLCASSLVASGRGYNEQFFGPGTRLTVL.

This clonotype was counted only a few times. The genes are TRBV20-1 and TRBJ2-5; possible D gene TRBD1, 6 bases. Germline lookup yields CDR1 DFQATT and CDR2 SNEGSKA (reference sequence). The CDR3 totals 16 residues. V was cut by 1 base and J by 1 base, with 16 bases left in between. The CDR3 DNA reads TGCAGTGCTAGAGTTTGGCAGGGGACCTTCCAAGAGACCCAGTACTTC. Its protein is CSARVWQGTFQETQYF.